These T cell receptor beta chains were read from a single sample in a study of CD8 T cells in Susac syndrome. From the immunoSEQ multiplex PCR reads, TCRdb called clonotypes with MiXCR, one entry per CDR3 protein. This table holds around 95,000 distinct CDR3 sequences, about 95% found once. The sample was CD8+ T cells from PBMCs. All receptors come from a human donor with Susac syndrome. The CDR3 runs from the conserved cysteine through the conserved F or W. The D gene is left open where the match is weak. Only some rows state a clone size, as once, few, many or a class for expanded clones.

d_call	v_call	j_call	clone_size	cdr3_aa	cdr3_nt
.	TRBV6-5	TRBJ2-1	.	CASSYGADPYNEQFF	TGTGCCAGCAGTTACGGGGCGGACCCCTACAATGAGCAGTTCTTC
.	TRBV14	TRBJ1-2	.	CAGLYGYYGYTF	TGTGCCGGCCTGTATGGTTACTATGGCTACACCTTC
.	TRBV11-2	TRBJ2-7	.	CASSHMGYEQYF	TGTGCCAGCAGCCATATGGGCTACGAGCAGTACTTC
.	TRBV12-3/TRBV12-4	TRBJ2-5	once	CASTQGGQETQYF	TGTGCCAGCACCCAAGGGGGTCAAGAGACCCAGTACTTC
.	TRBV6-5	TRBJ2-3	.	CASSLPTAGTDTQYF	TGTGCCAGCAGCCTTCCTACGGCCGGAACAGATACGCAGTATTTT
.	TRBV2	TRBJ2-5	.	CASSWQPQETQYF	TGTGCCAGCAGCTGGCAGCCCCAAGAGACCCAGTACTTC
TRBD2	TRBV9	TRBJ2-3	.	CASSEGGSRADTQYF	TGTGCCAGCAGCGAGGGCGGGAGTAGGGCAGATACGCAGTATTTT
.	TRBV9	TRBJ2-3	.	CASSVGTTSTDTQYF	TGTGCCAGCAGCGTAGGGACGACGAGCACAGATACGCAGTATTTT
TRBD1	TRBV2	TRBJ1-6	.	CASLRDSNSPLHF	TGTGCCAGCTTGCGGGACAGTAATTCACCCCTCCACTTT
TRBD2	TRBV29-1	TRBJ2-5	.	CSVEDPSGSETQYF	TGCAGCGTTGAAGATCCCAGCGGGAGTGAGACCCAGTACTTC
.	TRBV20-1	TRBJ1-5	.	CSALQEINQPQHF	TGCAGTGCATTGCAGGAGATCAATCAGCCCCAGCATTTT
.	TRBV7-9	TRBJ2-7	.	CASSFQFSYEQYF	TGTGCCAGCAGCTTTCAGTTCTCCTACGAGCAGTACTTC
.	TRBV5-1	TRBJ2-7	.	CASSVTSNLYEQYF	TGCGCCAGCAGCGTTACCTCCAACCTCTACGAGCAGTACTTC
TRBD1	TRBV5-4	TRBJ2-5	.	CASSFLLTGGEETQYF	TGTGCCAGCAGCTTTCTACTGACAGGGGGCGAAGAGACCCAGTACTTC
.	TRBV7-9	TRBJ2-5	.	CASTPFETQYF	TGTGCCAGCACCCCCTTTGAGACCCAGTACTTC
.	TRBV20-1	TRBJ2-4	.	CSAFGTKNIQYF	TGCAGTGCCTTTGGGACGAAAAACATTCAGTACTTC
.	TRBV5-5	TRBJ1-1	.	CASSTWTANTEAFF	TGTGCCAGCAGCACATGGACAGCGAACACTGAAGCTTTCTTT
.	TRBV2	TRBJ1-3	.	CASCPDPSGNTIYF	TGTGCCAGCTGTCCCGATCCCTCTGGAAACACCATATATTTT
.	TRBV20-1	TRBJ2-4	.	CSARDLLRHRQDIQYF	TGCAGTGCTAGAGATCTACTAAGACACCGACAGGACATTCAGTACTTC
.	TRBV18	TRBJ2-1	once	CASSALYNEQFF	TGTGCCAGCTCAGCCCTCTACAATGAGCAGTTCTTC
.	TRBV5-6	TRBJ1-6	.	CASSRTAEHSPLHF	TGTGCCAGCAGCCGGACAGCGGAACATTCACCCCTCCACTTT
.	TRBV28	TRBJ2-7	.	CASRKTGYEQYF	TGTGCCAGCAGAAAAACAGGGTACGAGCAGTACTTC
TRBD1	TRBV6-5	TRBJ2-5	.	CAIRGPETQYF	TGTGCCATCAGGGGGCCGGAGACCCAGTACTTC
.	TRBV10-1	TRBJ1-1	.	CASREGTDEAFF	TGCGCCAGCAGAGAAGGGACGGATGAAGCTTTCTTT
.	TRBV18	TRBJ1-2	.	CASSSLDSYGYTF	TGTGCCAGCTCATCACTGGACAGCTATGGCTACACCTTC
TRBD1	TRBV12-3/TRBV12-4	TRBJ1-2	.	CASRPTGSGYTF	TGTGCCAGCAGACCGACAGGGTCCGGCTACACCTTC
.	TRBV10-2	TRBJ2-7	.	CASSDAAHYEQYF	TGCGCCAGCAGTGATGCGGCGCACTACGAGCAGTACTTC
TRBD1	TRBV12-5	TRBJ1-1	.	CASGSAGGRTEAFF	TGTGCTAGTGGTTCGGCAGGGGGGAGGACTGAAGCTTTCTTT
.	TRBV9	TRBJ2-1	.	CASSQYGRAYNEQFF	TGTGCCAGCAGCCAGTACGGCCGGGCCTACAATGAGCAGTTCTTC
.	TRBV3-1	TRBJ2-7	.	CASSQDVLASAYEQYF	TGTGCCAGCAGCCAAGATGTTTTAGCGTCAGCCTACGAGCAGTACTTC
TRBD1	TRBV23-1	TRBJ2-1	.	CASSPIRDRRYNEQFF	TGCGCCAGCAGTCCAATCCGGGACAGGAGGTACAATGAGCAGTTCTTC
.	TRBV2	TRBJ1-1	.	CASSTRPGAMNTEAFF	TGTGCCAGCAGTACCCGCCCAGGGGCGATGAACACTGAAGCTTTCTTT
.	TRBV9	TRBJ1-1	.	CASVKQDSTEAFF	TGTGCCAGCGTCAAACAGGATAGCACTGAAGCTTTCTTT
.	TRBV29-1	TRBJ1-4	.	CSVVTVQENEKLFF	TGCAGCGTTGTAACCGTACAAGAGAATGAAAAACTGTTTTTT
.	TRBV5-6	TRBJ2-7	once	CASRKGVEQYF	TGTGCCAGCAGAAAGGGCGTCGAGCAGTACTTC
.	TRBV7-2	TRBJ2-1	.	CASSFGLRGRNEQFF	TGTGCCAGCAGCTTCGGTTTACGGGGAAGAAATGAGCAGTTCTTC
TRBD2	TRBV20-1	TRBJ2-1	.	CSARLAGTSEQFF	TGCAGTGCTCGGCTAGCGGGAACGTCTGAGCAGTTCTTC
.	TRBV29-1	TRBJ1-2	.	CSVESWGSNYGYTF	TGCAGCGTTGAGTCGTGGGGCAGCAACTATGGCTACACCTTC
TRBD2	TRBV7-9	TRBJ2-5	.	CASSSPTGGTNETQYF	TGTGCCAGCAGCTCGCCAACGGGTGGGACTAACGAGACCCAGTACTTC